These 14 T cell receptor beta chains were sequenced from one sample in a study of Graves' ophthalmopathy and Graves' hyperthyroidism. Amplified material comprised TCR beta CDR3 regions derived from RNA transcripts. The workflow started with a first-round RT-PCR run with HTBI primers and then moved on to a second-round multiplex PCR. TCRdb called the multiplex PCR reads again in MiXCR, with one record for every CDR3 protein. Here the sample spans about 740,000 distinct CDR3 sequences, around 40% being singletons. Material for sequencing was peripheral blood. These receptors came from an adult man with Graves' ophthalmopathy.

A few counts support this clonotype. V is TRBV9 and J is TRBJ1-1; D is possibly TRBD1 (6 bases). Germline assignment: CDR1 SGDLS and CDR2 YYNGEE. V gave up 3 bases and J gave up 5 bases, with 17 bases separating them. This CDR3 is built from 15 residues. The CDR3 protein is CASSGGVGGNTEAFF. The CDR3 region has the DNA TGTGCCAGCAGCGGGGGGGTGGGGGGCAATACTGAAGCTTTCTTT.

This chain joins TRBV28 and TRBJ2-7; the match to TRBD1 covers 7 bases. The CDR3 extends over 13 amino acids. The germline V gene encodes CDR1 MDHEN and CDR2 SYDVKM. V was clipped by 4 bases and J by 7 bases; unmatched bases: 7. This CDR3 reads CASSYRGGREQYF. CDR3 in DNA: TGTGCCAGCAGTTACCGAGGGGGCCGGGAGCAGTACTTC. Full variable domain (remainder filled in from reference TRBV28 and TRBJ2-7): DVKVTQSSRYLVKRTGEKVFLECVQDMDHENMFWYRQDPGLGLRLIYFSYDVKMKEKGDIPEGYSVSREKKERFSLILESASTNQTSMYLCASSYRGGREQYFGPGTRLTVT.

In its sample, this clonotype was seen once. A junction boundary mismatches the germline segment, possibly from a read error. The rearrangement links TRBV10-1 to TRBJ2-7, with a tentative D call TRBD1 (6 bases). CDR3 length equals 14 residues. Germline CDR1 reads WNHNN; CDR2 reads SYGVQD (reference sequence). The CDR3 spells CANSDIRDTNEQYF. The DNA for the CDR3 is TGCGCCAACAGTGATATTCGGGACACCAACGAGCAGTACTTC.

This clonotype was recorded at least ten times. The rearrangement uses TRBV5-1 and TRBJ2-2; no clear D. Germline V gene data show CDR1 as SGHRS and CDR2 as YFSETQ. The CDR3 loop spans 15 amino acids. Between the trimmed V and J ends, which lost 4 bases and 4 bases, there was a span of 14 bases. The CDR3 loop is CASSPTSVGTGELFF. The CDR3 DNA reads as TGCGCCAGCAGCCCGACATCCGTCGGCACCGGGGAGCTGTTTTTT.

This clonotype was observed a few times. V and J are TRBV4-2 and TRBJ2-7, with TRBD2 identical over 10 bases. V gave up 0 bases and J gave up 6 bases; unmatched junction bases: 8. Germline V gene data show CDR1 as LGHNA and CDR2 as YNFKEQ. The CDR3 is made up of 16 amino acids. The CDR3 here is CASSQDGLAGASEQYF. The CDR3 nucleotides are TGTGCCAGCAGCCAAGATGGCCTAGCGGGAGCGAGCGAGCAGTACTTC.

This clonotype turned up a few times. The CDR3 reads CSARVTGGAPYEQYF. For the CDR3, the DNA is TGCAGTGCTAGAGTAACTGGGGGAGCCCCCTACGAGCAGTACTTC. V gene TRBV20-1 combines with J gene TRBJ2-7; possibly TRBD1 or TRBD2 for D (5 bases each). This CDR3 comprises 15 residues. Trimming pared 1 base from V and 2 bases from J, leaving 15 bases between. CDR1 and CDR2 (germline): DFQATT, SNEGSKA (reference sequence).

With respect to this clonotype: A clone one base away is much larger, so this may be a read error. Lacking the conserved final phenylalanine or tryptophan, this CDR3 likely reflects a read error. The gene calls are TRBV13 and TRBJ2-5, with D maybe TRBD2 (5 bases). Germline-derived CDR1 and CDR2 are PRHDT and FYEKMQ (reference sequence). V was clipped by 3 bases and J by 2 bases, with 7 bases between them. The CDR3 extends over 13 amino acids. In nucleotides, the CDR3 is TGTGCCAGCAGCTTCGGACTGCAAGAGACCCAGTACCTC. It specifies CASSFGLQETQYL.

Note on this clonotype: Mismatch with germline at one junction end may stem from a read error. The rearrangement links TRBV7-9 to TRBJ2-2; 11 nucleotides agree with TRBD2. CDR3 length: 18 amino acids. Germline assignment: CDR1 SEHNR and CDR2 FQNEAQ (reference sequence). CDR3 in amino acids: CASSSGGTSGTNTGELFF. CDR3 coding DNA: TGCGCCAGCAGCTCGGGAGGGACTAGCGGTACGAACACCGGGGAGCTGTTTTTT. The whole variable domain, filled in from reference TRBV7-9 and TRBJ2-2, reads DTGVSQNPRHKITKRGQNVTFRCDPISEHNRLYWYRQTLGQGPEFLTYFQNEAQLEKSRLLSDRFSAERPKGSFSTLEIQRTEQGDSAMYLCASSSGGTSGTNTGELFFGEGSRLTVL.

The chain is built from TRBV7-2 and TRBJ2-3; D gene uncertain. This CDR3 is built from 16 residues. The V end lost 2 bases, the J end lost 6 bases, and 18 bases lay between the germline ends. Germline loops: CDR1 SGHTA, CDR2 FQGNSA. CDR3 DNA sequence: TGTGCCAGCAGCTTAAATACTGAGAGGTGGAGCGATACGCAGTATTTT. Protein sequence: CASSLNTERWSDTQYF.

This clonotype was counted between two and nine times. CDR3 protein: CASSQVADRVEEKLFF. CDR3 DNA sequence: TGTGCCAGCAGCCAAGTCGCGGACAGGGTGGAGGAAAAACTGTTTTTT. The V call is TRBV4-2, the J call TRBJ1-4, with 8 bases aligning to TRBD1. J was trimmed by 8 bases and V by 1 base; bases with no gene match: 9. The CDR3 is 16 residues long. CDR1 and CDR2 (germline): LGHNA, YNFKEQ.

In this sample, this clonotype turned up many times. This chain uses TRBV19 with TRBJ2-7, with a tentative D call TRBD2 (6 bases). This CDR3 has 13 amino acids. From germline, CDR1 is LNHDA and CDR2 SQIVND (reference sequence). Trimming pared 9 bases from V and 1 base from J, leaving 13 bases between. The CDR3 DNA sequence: TGTGCCAGCGGGGAGGTCGGGTCCTACGAGCAGTACTTC. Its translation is CASGEVGSYEQYF.

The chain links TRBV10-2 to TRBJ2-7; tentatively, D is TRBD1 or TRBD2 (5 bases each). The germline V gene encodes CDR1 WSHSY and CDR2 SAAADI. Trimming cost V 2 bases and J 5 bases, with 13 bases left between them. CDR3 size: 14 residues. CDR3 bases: TGCGCCAGCAGTGAGGGCCCATTGGGGGACGAGCAGTACTTC. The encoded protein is CASSEGPLGDEQYF.

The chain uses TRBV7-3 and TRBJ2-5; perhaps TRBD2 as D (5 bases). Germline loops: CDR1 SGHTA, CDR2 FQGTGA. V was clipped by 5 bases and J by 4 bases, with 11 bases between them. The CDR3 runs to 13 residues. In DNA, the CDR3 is TGTGCCAGCAGCCAGCGGATCGGAGAGACCCAGTACTTC. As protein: CASSQRIGETQYF. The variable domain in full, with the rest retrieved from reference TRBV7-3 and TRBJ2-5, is GAGVSQTPSNKVTEKGKYVELRCDPISGHTALYWYRQSLGQGPEFLIYFQGTGAADDSGLPNDRFFAVRPEGSVSTLKIQRTERGDSAVYLCASSQRIGETQYFGPGTRLLVL.

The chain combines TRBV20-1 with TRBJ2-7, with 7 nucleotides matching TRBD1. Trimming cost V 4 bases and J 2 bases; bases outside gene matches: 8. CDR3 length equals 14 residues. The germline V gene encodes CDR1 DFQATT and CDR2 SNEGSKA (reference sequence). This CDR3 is CSATSDRAPYEQYF. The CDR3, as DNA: TGCAGTGCTACCTCCGACAGGGCTCCCTACGAGCAGTACTTC.